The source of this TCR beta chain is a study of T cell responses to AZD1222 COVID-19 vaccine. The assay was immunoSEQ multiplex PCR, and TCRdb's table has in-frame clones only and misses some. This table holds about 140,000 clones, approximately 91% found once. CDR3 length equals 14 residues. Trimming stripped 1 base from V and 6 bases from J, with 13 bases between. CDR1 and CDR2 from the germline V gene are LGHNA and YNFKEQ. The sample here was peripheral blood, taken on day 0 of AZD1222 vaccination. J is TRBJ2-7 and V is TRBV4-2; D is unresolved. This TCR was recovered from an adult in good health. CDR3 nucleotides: TGTGCCAGCAGCCAAGCTTGGGCCCTATCCGAGCAGTACTTC. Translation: CASSQAWALSEQYF.